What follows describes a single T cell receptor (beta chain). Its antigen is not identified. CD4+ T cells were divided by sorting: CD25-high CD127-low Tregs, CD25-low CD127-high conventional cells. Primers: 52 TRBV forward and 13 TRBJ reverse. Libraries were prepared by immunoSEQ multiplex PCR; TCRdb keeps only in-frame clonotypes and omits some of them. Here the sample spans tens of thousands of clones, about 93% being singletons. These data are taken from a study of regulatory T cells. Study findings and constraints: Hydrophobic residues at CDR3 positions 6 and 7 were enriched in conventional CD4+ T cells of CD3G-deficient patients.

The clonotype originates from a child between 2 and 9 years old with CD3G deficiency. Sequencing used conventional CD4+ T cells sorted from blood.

The CDR3 DNA follows: TGTGCCAGCAGGGGGACATCTCGGGCCGGGGAGCTGTTTTTT. Amino acid sequence: CASRGTSRAGELFF. The chain uses TRBV28 and TRBJ2-2, with a tentative D call TRBD1 (6 bases). This CDR3 region has 14 residues. V lost 6 bases and J lost 6, with 14 bases in between. Germline V lookup: CDR1 MDHEN, CDR2 SYDVKM.